A selection of T cell receptor beta chains follows, all from one sample in a study of OX40 agonist ivuxolimab in advanced cancers. Sequencing was performed with immunoSEQ multiplex PCR; in TCRdb, only in-frame clones are kept and a portion is missing. Found here are tens of thousands of clones, approximately 85% of them singletons; the top ten hold over 50%. Specimen: CD4+ or CD8+ T cells sorted from blood, collected in a trial of the OX40 agonist ivuxolimab. These receptors originate from an adult with an advanced solid tumor such as melanoma, head and neck, liver or kidney cancer. Both conserved end residues are part of each CDR3. D genes are given only for firm matches. Clone size is stated in some rows and not others, as once, few, many or a class when expanded.

cdr3_aa: CASSWGRSSGANVLTF
cdr3_nt: TGCGCCAGCAGCTGGGGTCGGTCCTCTGGGGCCAACGTCCTGACTTTC
cdr3_length: 16
j_call: TRBJ2-6
clone_size: NA
d_call: NA
v_call: TRBV5-1

cdr3_aa: CASSDRSGNTIYF
cdr3_nt: TGTGCCAGCAGTGACAGATCTGGAAACACCATATATTTT
cdr3_length: 13
j_call: TRBJ1-3
clone_size: NA
d_call: NA
v_call: TRBV2

cdr3_aa: CASSLLASGYNEQFF
cdr3_nt: TGTGCCAGCAGTTTGCTAGCGTCGGGGTACAATGAGCAGTTCTTC
cdr3_length: 15
j_call: TRBJ2-1
clone_size: NA
d_call: NA
v_call: TRBV7-2

cdr3_aa: CASSPGEREKLFF
cdr3_nt: TGTGCCAGCAGCCCAGGGGAAAGAGAAAAACTGTTTTTT
cdr3_length: 13
j_call: TRBJ1-4
clone_size: NA
d_call: NA
v_call: TRBV27

cdr3_aa: CACRELNTEAFF
cdr3_nt: TGTGCTTGTAGGGAGTTGAACACTGAAGCTTTCTTT
cdr3_length: 12
j_call: TRBJ1-1
clone_size: NA
d_call: NA
v_call: TRBV6-6

cdr3_aa: CATQGSQETQYF
cdr3_nt: TGTGCCACACAGGGGAGTCAAGAGACCCAGTACTTC
cdr3_length: 12
j_call: TRBJ2-5
clone_size: NA
d_call: TRBD1
v_call: TRBV6-5

cdr3_aa: CASSESSVWGYF
cdr3_nt: TGTGCCAGCAGTGAAAGTAGCGTTTGGGGGTACTTC
cdr3_length: 12
j_call: TRBJ2-5
clone_size: NA
d_call: NA
v_call: TRBV2

cdr3_aa: CASSLTQGAYNEQFF
cdr3_nt: TGTGCCAGCAGCTTAACACAGGGGGCTTACAATGAGCAGTTCTTC
cdr3_length: 15
j_call: TRBJ2-1
clone_size: NA
d_call: TRBD1
v_call: TRBV7-9

cdr3_aa: CSAPAGGSTDTQYF
cdr3_nt: TGCAGCGCTCCAGCGGGGGGAAGCACAGATACGCAGTATTTT
cdr3_length: 14
j_call: TRBJ2-3
clone_size: NA
d_call: TRBD2
v_call: TRBV29-1

cdr3_aa: CASSQDRGGAGEEKLFF
cdr3_nt: TGCGCCAGCAGCCAAGACAGGGGAGGCGCAGGGGAGGAAAAACTGTTTTTT
cdr3_length: 17
j_call: TRBJ1-4
clone_size: NA
d_call: NA
v_call: TRBV4-1

cdr3_aa: CASSLTRAETQYF
cdr3_nt: TGCGCCAGCAGCTTGACTAGGGCAGAGACCCAGTACTTC
cdr3_length: 13
j_call: TRBJ2-5
clone_size: few
d_call: NA
v_call: TRBV5-1

cdr3_aa: CASSLAGQYEQYF
cdr3_nt: TGTGCCAGCAGCTTAGCCGGACAGTACGAGCAGTACTTC
cdr3_length: 13
j_call: TRBJ2-7
clone_size: NA
d_call: NA
v_call: TRBV7-6

cdr3_aa: CASSELDRGREAFF
cdr3_nt: TGTGCCAGCAGTGAACTGGACAGAGGAAGGGAAGCTTTCTTT
cdr3_length: 14
j_call: TRBJ1-1
clone_size: NA
d_call: NA
v_call: TRBV6-5

cdr3_aa: CARSRDGRHYGYTF
cdr3_nt: TGTGCCAGAAGTAGAGACGGAAGACACTATGGCTACACCTTC
cdr3_length: 14
j_call: TRBJ1-2
clone_size: NA
d_call: NA
v_call: TRBV5-3

cdr3_aa: CASSTRTSTYEQYF
cdr3_nt: TGTGCCAGCAGTACACGGACTAGCACCTACGAGCAGTACTTC
cdr3_length: 14
j_call: TRBJ2-7
clone_size: NA
d_call: TRBD2
v_call: TRBV27

cdr3_aa: CASSSLAAQETQYF
cdr3_nt: TGCGCCAGCAGCTCACTAGCGGCCCAAGAGACCCAGTACTTC
cdr3_length: 14
j_call: TRBJ2-5
clone_size: NA
d_call: TRBD2
v_call: TRBV5-1

cdr3_aa: CASSGGPRAPSSYEQYF
cdr3_nt: TGTGCCAGCAGCGGAGGACCTAGGGCACCGAGCTCCTACGAGCAGTACTTC
cdr3_length: 17
j_call: TRBJ2-7
clone_size: NA
d_call: NA
v_call: TRBV11-3

cdr3_aa: CASSSTVHYTYNEQFF
cdr3_nt: TGTGCCAGCAGCTCGACAGTCCACTACACCTACAATGAGCAGTTCTTC
cdr3_length: 16
j_call: TRBJ2-1
clone_size: NA
d_call: NA
v_call: TRBV5-4

cdr3_aa: CSVATLTGQGVYYGYTF
cdr3_nt: TGCAGCGTCGCAACCCTCACTGGACAAGGGGTCTACTATGGCTACACCTTC
cdr3_length: 17
j_call: TRBJ1-2
clone_size: NA
d_call: NA
v_call: TRBV29-1

cdr3_aa: CSVGSGGYYGYTF
cdr3_nt: TGCAGCGTTGGCTCAGGGGGCTACTATGGCTACACCTTC
cdr3_length: 13
j_call: TRBJ1-2
clone_size: NA
d_call: TRBD1
v_call: TRBV29-1

cdr3_aa: CASRPRDRGTDTQYF
cdr3_nt: TGTGCCAGCAGACCCCGGGACAGAGGCACAGATACGCAGTATTTT
cdr3_length: 15
j_call: TRBJ2-3
clone_size: few
d_call: TRBD1
v_call: TRBV6-5

cdr3_aa: CASSRAGGELFF
cdr3_nt: TGTGCCAGTAGTAGGGCGGGCGGGGAGCTGTTTTTT
cdr3_length: 12
j_call: TRBJ2-2
clone_size: few
d_call: NA
v_call: TRBV19

cdr3_aa: CASSYRTGRETQYF
cdr3_nt: TGTGCCAGCAGTTACCGGACAGGGAGAGAGACCCAGTACTTC
cdr3_length: 14
j_call: TRBJ2-5
clone_size: few
d_call: TRBD1
v_call: TRBV6-5

cdr3_aa: CASSLGGPNTGELFF
cdr3_nt: TGTGCCAGCAGCTTAGGCGGGCCGAACACCGGGGAGCTGTTTTTT
cdr3_length: 15
j_call: TRBJ2-2
clone_size: NA
d_call: NA
v_call: TRBV7-9

cdr3_aa: CASSYSPHSPGDTQYF
cdr3_nt: TGTGCCAGCAGTTACTCCCCCCACTCTCCGGGGGATACGCAGTATTTT
cdr3_length: 16
j_call: TRBJ2-3
clone_size: NA
d_call: NA
v_call: TRBV6-5

cdr3_aa: CASSLYNTGELFF
cdr3_nt: TGTGCCAGCAGTTTATACAACACCGGGGAGCTGTTTTTT
cdr3_length: 13
j_call: TRBJ2-2
clone_size: NA
d_call: NA
v_call: TRBV27

cdr3_aa: CASSPGQGGNQPQHF
cdr3_nt: TGTGCCAGCAGTCCAGGACAGGGAGGAAATCAGCCCCAGCATTTT
cdr3_length: 15
j_call: TRBJ1-5
clone_size: NA
d_call: TRBD1
v_call: TRBV28

cdr3_aa: CASSHVGLLGPIFGNTIYF
cdr3_nt: TGCGCCAGCAGCCATGTCGGCTTGTTAGGTCCAATATTTGGAAACACCATATATTTT
cdr3_length: 19
j_call: TRBJ1-3
clone_size: NA
d_call: NA
v_call: TRBV4-1

cdr3_aa: CASNGPLGSGNTIYF
cdr3_nt: TGTGCCAGCAACGGCCCGCTAGGCTCTGGAAACACCATATATTTT
cdr3_length: 15
j_call: TRBJ1-3
clone_size: once
d_call: NA
v_call: TRBV6-1

cdr3_aa: CASSLAEDNYGYTF
cdr3_nt: TGTGCCAGCAGTTTGGCAGAAGATAACTATGGCTACACCTTC
cdr3_length: 14
j_call: TRBJ1-2
clone_size: once
d_call: NA
v_call: TRBV6-5

cdr3_aa: CASSLKSIGSETYEQYF
cdr3_nt: TGTGCCAGCAGCTTAAAAAGCATTGGCAGCGAAACCTACGAGCAGTACTTC
cdr3_length: 17
j_call: TRBJ2-7
clone_size: NA
d_call: NA
v_call: TRBV7-9

cdr3_aa: CASSFQPLAGANEQFF
cdr3_nt: TGTGCCAGCAGCTTTCAGCCCCTAGCGGGAGCTAATGAGCAGTTCTTC
cdr3_length: 16
j_call: TRBJ2-1
clone_size: NA
d_call: TRBD2
v_call: TRBV7-2

cdr3_aa: CASSPGGYGYTF
cdr3_nt: TGTGCCAGCAGCCCGGGTGGCTATGGCTACACCTTC
cdr3_length: 12
j_call: TRBJ1-2
clone_size: few
d_call: NA
v_call: TRBV7-9

cdr3_aa: CASSPTGETQYF
cdr3_nt: TGTGCCAGCAGCCCTACGGGGGAGACCCAGTACTTC
cdr3_length: 12
j_call: TRBJ2-5
clone_size: once
d_call: NA
v_call: TRBV5-4

cdr3_aa: CASSLAVAYNSPLHF
cdr3_nt: TGTGCCAGCAGCTTAGCGGTTGCCTATAATTCACCCCTCCACTTT
cdr3_length: 15
j_call: TRBJ1-6
clone_size: NA
d_call: NA
v_call: TRBV7-8

cdr3_aa: CASSLARGVNEKLFF
cdr3_nt: TGTGCCAGCAGCTTAGCGCGAGGGGTTAATGAAAAACTGTTTTTT
cdr3_length: 15
j_call: TRBJ1-4
clone_size: NA
d_call: NA
v_call: TRBV7-2

cdr3_aa: CASSLVDRGNYHEQYF
cdr3_nt: TGTGCCAGCAGCCTAGTCGACAGGGGGAATTACCACGAGCAGTACTTC
cdr3_length: 16
j_call: TRBJ2-7
clone_size: NA
d_call: TRBD1
v_call: TRBV7-9